This entry lists 21 T cell receptor beta chains sequenced from one sample in a study of blood T cell repertoires in COVID-19. Method: immunoSEQ multiplex PCR; TCRdb's copy keeps in-frame clones and lacks some. This sample carries fewer than 300,000 clones, over 65% of them seen once, and the ten largest clones take over 3%. Sequencing used peripheral blood. The source is a woman of 80 years or more with acute or convalescent COVID-19.

This clone has just one count. The chain is built from TRBV6-5 and TRBJ2-7; weak D call: TRBD1 (6 bases). Germline loops: CDR1 MNHEY, CDR2 SVGAGI. The CDR3 contains 13 residues. V gave up 7 bases and J gave up 3 bases, with 13 bases separating them. The CDR3: CASKTGTRYEQYF. The CDR3 region has the DNA TGTGCCAGCAAGACAGGAACCCGCTACGAGCAGTACTTC.

V gene TRBV2 combines with J gene TRBJ1-2; possible D gene TRBD1, 6 bases. Trimming removed 6 bases from V and 4 bases from J, with 9 bases in between. CDR1 SNHLY and CDR2 FYNNEI come from the germline V gene. The CDR3 runs to 12 residues. The CDR3 loop reads CASSRGPYGYTF. The CDR3 bases are TGTGCCAGCAGCAGGGGACCCTATGGCTACACCTTC.

This clone appeared many times. This same CDR3 is encoded by further DNA sequences in the sample. The rearrangement joins TRBV2 to TRBJ2-2; 7 bases map to TRBD2. CDR1 SNHLY and CDR2 FYNNEI come from the germline V gene. The CDR3 is 14 amino acids. V lost 6 bases to trimming and J lost 6 bases; unmatched junction nucleotides: 7. The CDR3 bases are TGTGCCAGCAGCGTTACTAGCGCCGCCGGGGAGCTGTTTTTT. The encoded protein is CASSVTSAAGELFF. The full variable domain, its missing parts supplied by reference TRBV2 and TRBJ2-2, is EPEVTQTPSHQVTQMGQEVILRCVPISNHLYFYWYRQILGQKVEFLVSFYNNEISEKSEIFDDQFSVERPDGSNFTLKIRSTKLEDSAMYFCASSVTSAAGELFFGEGSRLTVL.

DNA of the CDR3: TGTGCCAGCAGTCTATACTCGAGCGGGCAGGGGGTCGGGTATACGCAGTATTTT. Amino acid sequence: CASSLYSSGQGVGYTQYF. The V call is TRBV6-6, the J call TRBJ2-3; D is perhaps TRBD1 (7 bases). This CDR3 is 18 amino acids long. CDR1 and CDR2 from the germline V gene are MNHNY and SVGAGI (reference sequence). Trimming left V 5 bases short and J 7 bases short, with 28 bases between.

The V and J genes are TRBV24-1 and TRBJ2-1; 13 bases agree with TRBD2. CDR1 KGHDR and CDR2 SFDVKD come from the germline V gene. J lost 7 bases, V lost 6 bases, and 2 bases had no gene match. CDR3 size: 14 residues. This chain's CDR3 is CATSTSGGANEQFF. CDR3 DNA: TGTGCCACCAGTACTAGCGGGGGGGCAAATGAGCAGTTCTTC.

This clone was seen once. This same CDR3 is encoded by further DNA sequences in the sample. This chain links TRBV5-4 with TRBJ1-2; TRBD1 agrees at 8 bases. V shed 0 bases, J shed 4 bases, and the junction held 2 bases outside the gene matches. Germline values: CDR1 SGHNT, CDR2 YYREEE (reference sequence). The CDR3 spans 14 residues. CDR3: CASSLGDRRYGYTF. DNA of the CDR3: TGTGCCAGCAGCTTGGGGGACAGGCGCTATGGCTACACCTTC.

V is TRBV11-2 and J is TRBJ2-3; 8 bases fit TRBD2. CDR1 and CDR2 (germline): SGHAT, FQNNGV. J lost 6 bases, V lost 5 bases, and 13 bases had no gene match. The CDR3 is 16 residues long. The CDR3 protein is CASSPTGGGPTDTQYF. In nucleotides, the CDR3 is TGTGCCAGCAGCCCAACGGGAGGGGGTCCCACGGATACGCAGTATTTT.

The V gene is TRBV10-2, the J gene TRBJ2-3, with D possibly being TRBD2 (5 bases). Trimming took off 10 bases at V and 5 bases at J, with 19 bases between the two ends. The CDR3 spans 14 residues. The germline gives CDR1 WSHSY, CDR2 SAAADI. In nucleotides, the CDR3 is TGCGCCACCTACCGGGGTGGGCACCTAGATACGCAGTATTTT. It is translated as CATYRGGHLDTQYF.

This clone was detected only a few times. This chain uses TRBV10-3 with TRBJ2-3, with a weak D call TRBD2 (6 bases). CDR1 and CDR2 from the germline V gene are ENHRY and SYGVKD. The CDR3 extends over 17 amino acids. V lost 6 bases and J 7 bases, leaving 26 bases between the germline ends. The CDR3 DNA sequence: TGTGCCATCAGCCTGTTCGAGACGACGGGACTGCTATATACGCAGTATTTT. Its translation: CAISLFETTGLLYTQYF.

This clone was counted between two and nine times. The V call is TRBV10-3, the J call TRBJ1-5; 7 nucleotides match TRBD1. This CDR3 spans 13 amino acids. Germline V gene lookup returns CDR1 ENHRY and CDR2 SYGVKD. V lost 4 bases and J lost 7; bases outside the gene matches: 4. CDR3 residues: CAISGGRGQPQHF. The CDR3 bases are TGTGCCATCAGTGGCGGCAGGGGGCAGCCCCAGCATTTT.

The chain employs TRBV11-1 and TRBJ2-3; weak D call: TRBD2 (5 bases). The germline V gene encodes CDR1 SGHAT and CDR2 FQDESV (reference sequence). Trimming took 5 bases from V and 0 from J, leaving 12 bases between them. The CDR3 runs to 15 residues. The CDR3 protein is CASSPRAASTDTQYF. The CDR3 DNA reads TGTGCCAGCAGCCCGAGAGCGGCTAGCACAGATACGCAGTATTTT.

This clone was detected ten times or more. This chain uses TRBV5-6 with TRBJ1-5, with D perhaps matching TRBD1 (6 bases). The ends were cut back, 2 bases at V and 6 bases at J, with 18 bases in the middle. The V gene's germline CDR1 is SGHDT and CDR2 YYEEEE. The length of the CDR3 is 16 residues. The CDR3 sequence is CASSLRTVGASQPQHF. The DNA for the CDR3 is TGTGCCAGCAGCTTAAGAACAGTGGGGGCAAGTCAGCCCCAGCATTTT. The variable domain in full, completed from reference TRBV5-6 and TRBJ1-5, reads DAGVTQSPTHLIKTRGQQVTLRCSPKSGHDTVSWYQQALGQGPQFIFQYYEEEERQRGNFPDRFSGHQFPNYSSELNVNALLLGDSALYLCASSLRTVGASQPQHFGDGTRLSIL.

The genes are TRBV4-1 and TRBJ1-1; D is uncertain. Trimming removed 5 bases at V and 6 bases at J, with 16 bases between. The CDR3 is 14 amino acids. Germline V gene sequence: CDR1 MGHRA, CDR2 YSYEKL. CDR3 nucleotides: TGCGCCAGCAGCTCCGGTGCGGAGTTTGCTGAAGCTTTCTTT. This gives the protein CASSSGAEFAEAFF.

This clone was seen only once. The rearrangement uses TRBV25-1 and TRBJ1-1; TRBD1 might be the D (6 bases). The V end was cut by 8 bases, the J end by 0 bases, with 10 bases between. Germline values: CDR1 MGHDK, CDR2 SYGVNS. This CDR3 region has 13 residues. This chain's CDR3 is CASGNRVNTEAFF. CDR3 DNA sequence: TGTGCCAGCGGTAACAGGGTGAACACTGAAGCTTTCTTT.

The V gene is TRBV11-2, the J gene TRBJ2-5; 8 bases map to TRBD2. The CDR3 has 14 amino acids. V lost 5 bases, J lost 7 bases, and 9 bases stayed unmatched. Germline-derived CDR1 and CDR2 are SGHAT and FQNNGV. The CDR3 nucleotides read TGTGCCAGCAGCCCGGGGAACCGGGGGGGGACCCAGTACTTC. It translates to CASSPGNRGGTQYF. The full variable domain, completed using reference TRBV11-2 and TRBJ2-5, is EAGVAQSPRYKIIEKRQSVAFWCNPISGHATLYWYQQILGQGPKLLIQFQNNGVVDDSQLPKDRFSAERLKGVDSTLKIQPAKLEDSAVYLCASSPGNRGGTQYFGPGTRLLVL.

This chain links TRBV12-5 with TRBJ2-1, with 8 bases lining up with TRBD2. Germline lookup yields CDR1 LGHNT and CDR2 FRNRAP. This CDR3 comprises 17 residues. V shed 1 base and J 1 base; nucleotides not matched to a gene: 6. The CDR3 sequence: CASGLGKGLESYNEQFF. The CDR3 region has the DNA TGTGCTAGTGGTTTGGGGAAGGGACTAGAATCCTACAATGAGCAGTTCTTC.

This clone was seen once. This chain uses TRBV19 with TRBJ1-2; possibly TRBD1 for D (5 bases). Per germline, CDR1 LNHDA and CDR2 SQIVND (reference sequence). The germline V and J ends were trimmed by 6 bases and 9 bases, with 26 bases remaining between them. CDR3 length: 16 amino acids. CDR3 in amino acids: CASRNSMGAGRESYTF. The CDR3 DNA reads as TGTGCCAGTAGGAACTCCATGGGTGCAGGGAGGGAGAGCTACACCTTC.

The CDR3 loop reads CASNTGTSGSPQYF. The CDR3 DNA reads as TGTGCCAGTAATACCGGGACTAGCGGGAGTCCGCAGTATTTT. V gene TRBV19 combines with J gene TRBJ2-3, with TRBD2 matching 14 bases. V was clipped by 7 bases and J by 10 bases; unmatched bases: 7. Germline V gives CDR1 LNHDA, CDR2 SQIVND (reference sequence). This CDR3 comprises 14 residues.

The genes are TRBV5-1 and TRBJ1-1; 11 bases align to TRBD1. J gave up 11 bases and V 3 bases, and 12 bases lay outside the gene matches. The V gene's germline CDR1 is SGHRS and CDR2 YFSETQ. This CDR3 is built from 15 residues. CDR3 region: CASSSVGQGDLGAFF. The CDR3 coding sequence is TGCGCCAGCAGCTCGGTGGGACAGGGGGACTTGGGTGCTTTCTTT.

The rearrangement uses TRBV11-2 and TRBJ2-1, with D possibly being TRBD2 (5 bases). In germline, CDR1 is SGHAT, CDR2 FQNNGV. V was clipped by 5 bases and J by 5 bases, with 19 bases between them. The CDR3 covers 16 residues. The DNA for the CDR3 is TGTGCCAGCAGCCCCAGGAGTTACGGGGTAAACAATGAGCAGTTCTTC. This gives the protein CASSPRSYGVNNEQFF.

V gene TRBV9 combines with J gene TRBJ2-5; 8 nucleotides align to TRBD2. The CDR3 has 16 amino acids. Germline values: CDR1 SGDLS, CDR2 YYNGEE. J gave up 2 bases and V 1 base, and 7 bases lay outside the gene matches. DNA of the CDR3: TGTGCCAGCAGCGTACCCACTAGCGGTCTACAAGAGACCCAGTACTTC. Translation: CASSVPTSGLQETQYF.